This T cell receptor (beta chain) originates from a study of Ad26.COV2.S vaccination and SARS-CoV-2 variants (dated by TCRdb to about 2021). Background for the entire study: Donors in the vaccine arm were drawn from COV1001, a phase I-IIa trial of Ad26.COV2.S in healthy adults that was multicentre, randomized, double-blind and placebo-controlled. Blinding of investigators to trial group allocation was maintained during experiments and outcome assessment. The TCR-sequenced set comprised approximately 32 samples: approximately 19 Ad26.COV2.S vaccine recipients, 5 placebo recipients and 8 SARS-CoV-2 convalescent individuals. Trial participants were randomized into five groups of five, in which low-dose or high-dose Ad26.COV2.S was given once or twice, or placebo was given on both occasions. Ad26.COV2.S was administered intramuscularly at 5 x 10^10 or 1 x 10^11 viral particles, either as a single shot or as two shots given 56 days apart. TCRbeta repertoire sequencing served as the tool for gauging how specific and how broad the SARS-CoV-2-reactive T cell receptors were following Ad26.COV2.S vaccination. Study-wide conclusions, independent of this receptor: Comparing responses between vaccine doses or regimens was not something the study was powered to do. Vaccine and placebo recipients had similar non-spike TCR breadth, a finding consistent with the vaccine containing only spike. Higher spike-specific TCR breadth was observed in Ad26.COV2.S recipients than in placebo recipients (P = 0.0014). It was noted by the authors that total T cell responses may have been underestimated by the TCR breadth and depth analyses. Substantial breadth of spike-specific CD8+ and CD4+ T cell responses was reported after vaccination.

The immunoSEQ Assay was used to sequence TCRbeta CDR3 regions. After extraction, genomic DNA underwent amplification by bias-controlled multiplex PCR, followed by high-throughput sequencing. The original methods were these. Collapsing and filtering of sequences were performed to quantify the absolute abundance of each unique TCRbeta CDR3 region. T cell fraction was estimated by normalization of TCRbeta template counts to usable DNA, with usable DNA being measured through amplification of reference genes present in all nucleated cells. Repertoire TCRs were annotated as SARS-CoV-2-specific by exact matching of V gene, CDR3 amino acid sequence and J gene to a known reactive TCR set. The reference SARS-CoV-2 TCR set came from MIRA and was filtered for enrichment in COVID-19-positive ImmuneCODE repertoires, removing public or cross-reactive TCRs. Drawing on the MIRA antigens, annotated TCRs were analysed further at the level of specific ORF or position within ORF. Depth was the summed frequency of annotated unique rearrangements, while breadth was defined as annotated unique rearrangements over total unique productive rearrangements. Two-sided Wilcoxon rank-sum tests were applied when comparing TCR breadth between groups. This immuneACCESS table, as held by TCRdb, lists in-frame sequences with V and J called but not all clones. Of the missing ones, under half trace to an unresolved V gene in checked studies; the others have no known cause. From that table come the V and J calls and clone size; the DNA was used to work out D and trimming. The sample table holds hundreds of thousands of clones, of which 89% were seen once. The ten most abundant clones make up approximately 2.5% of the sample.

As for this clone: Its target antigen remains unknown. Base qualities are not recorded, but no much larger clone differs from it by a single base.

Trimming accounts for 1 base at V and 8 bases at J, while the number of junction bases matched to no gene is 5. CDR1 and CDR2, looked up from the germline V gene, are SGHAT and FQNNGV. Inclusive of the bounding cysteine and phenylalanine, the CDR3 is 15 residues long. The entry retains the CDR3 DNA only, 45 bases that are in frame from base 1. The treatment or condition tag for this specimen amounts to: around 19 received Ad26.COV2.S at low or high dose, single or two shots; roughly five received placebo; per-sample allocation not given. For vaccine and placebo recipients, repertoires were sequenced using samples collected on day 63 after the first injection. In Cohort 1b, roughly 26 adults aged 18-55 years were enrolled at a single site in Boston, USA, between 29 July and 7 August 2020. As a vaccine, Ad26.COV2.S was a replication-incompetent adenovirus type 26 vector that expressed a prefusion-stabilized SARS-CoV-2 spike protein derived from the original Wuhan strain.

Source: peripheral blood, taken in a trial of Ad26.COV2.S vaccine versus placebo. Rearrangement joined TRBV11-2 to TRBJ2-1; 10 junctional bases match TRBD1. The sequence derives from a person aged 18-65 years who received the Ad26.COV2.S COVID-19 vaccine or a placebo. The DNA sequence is TGTGCCAGCAGCTTAGGGACAGGGGGACGGGATGAGCAGTTCTTC. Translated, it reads CASSLGTGGRDEQFF.